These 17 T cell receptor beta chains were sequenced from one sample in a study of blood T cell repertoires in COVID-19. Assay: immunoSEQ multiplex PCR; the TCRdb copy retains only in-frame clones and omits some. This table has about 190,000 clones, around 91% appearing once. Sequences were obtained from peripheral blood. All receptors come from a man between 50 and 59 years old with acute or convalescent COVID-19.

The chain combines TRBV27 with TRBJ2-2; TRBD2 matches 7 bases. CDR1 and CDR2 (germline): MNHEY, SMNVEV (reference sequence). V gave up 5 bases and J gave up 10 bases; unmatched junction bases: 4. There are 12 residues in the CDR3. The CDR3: CASSLGGMELFF. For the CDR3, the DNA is TGTGCCAGCAGTCTCGGGGGGATGGAGCTGTTTTTT.

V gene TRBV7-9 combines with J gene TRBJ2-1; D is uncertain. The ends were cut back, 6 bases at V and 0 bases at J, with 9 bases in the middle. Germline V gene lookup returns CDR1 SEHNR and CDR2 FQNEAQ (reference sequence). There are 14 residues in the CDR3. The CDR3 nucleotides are TGTGCCAGCAGTCCTAGTTTCTCCTACAATGAGCAGTTCTTC. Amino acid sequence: CASSPSFSYNEQFF.

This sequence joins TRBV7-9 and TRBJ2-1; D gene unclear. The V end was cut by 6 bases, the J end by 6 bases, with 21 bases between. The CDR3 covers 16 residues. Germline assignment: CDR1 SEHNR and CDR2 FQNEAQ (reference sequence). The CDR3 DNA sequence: TGTGCCAGCAGTCCCGGGTCGAGTAACTTTGGCAATGAGCAGTTCTTC. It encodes CASSPGSSNFGNEQFF.

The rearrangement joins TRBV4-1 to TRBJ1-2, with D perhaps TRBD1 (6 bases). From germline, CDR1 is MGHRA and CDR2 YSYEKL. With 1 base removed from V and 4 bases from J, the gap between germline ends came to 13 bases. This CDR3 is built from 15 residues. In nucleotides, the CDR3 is TGCGCCAGCAGCCAAGGGACAGCCTTATTCTATGGCTACACCTTC. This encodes CASSQGTALFYGYTF.

The CDR3 sequence is CASSMYGRGVSDTQYF. CDR3 in DNA: TGTGCCAGTAGTATGTATGGCAGGGGAGTGTCAGATACGCAGTATTTT. This chain uses TRBV19 with TRBJ2-3; weak D call: TRBD1 (6 bases). Germline-derived CDR1 and CDR2 are LNHDA and SQIVND (reference sequence). Trimming removed 3 bases at V and 4 bases at J, with 17 bases between. CDR3 length equals 16 residues.

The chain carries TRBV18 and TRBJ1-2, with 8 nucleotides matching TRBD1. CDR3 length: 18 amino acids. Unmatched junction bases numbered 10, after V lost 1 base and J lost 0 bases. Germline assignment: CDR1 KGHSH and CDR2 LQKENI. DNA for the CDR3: TGTGCCAGCTCACCACGCGTGCCGGGACAGGCCGCTAACTATGGCTACACCTTC. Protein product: CASSPRVPGQAANYGYTF. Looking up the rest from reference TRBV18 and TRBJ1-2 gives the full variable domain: NAGVMQNPRHLVRRRGQEARLRCSPMKGHSHVYWYRQLPEEGLKFMVYLQKENIIDESGMPKERFSAEFPKEGPSILRIQQVVRGDSAAYFCASSPRVPGQAANYGYTFGSGTRLTVV.

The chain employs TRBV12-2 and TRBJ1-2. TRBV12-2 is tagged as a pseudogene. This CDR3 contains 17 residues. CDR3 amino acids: CASRLGAGPASNYGYTF. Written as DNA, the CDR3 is TGTGCAAGTCGCTTAGGGGCGGGCCCCGCCTCTAACTATGGCTACACCTTC.

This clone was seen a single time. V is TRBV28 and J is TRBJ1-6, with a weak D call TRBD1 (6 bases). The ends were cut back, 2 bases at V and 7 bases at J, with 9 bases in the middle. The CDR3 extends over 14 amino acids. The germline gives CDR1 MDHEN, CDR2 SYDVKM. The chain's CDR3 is CASSLGQKNSPLHF. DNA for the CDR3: TGTGCCAGCAGTTTAGGACAGAAGAATTCACCCCTCCACTTT.

CDR3 region: CASIKVGSEAFF. CDR3 bases: TGTGCCAGCATAAAGGTGGGGAGTGAAGCTTTCTTT. The chain is built from TRBV7-2 and TRBJ1-1; unclear D gene. This CDR3 comprises 12 residues. V was trimmed by 7 bases and J by 7 bases, leaving 13 bases between them. Germline V CDR1 and CDR2: SGHTA, FQGNSA.

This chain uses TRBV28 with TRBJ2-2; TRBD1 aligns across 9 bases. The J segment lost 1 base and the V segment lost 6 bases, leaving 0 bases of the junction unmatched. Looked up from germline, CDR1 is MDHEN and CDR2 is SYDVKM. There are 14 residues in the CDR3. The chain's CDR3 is CASRTGGNTGELFF. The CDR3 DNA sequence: TGTGCCAGCAGGACAGGGGGGAACACCGGGGAGCTGTTTTTT.

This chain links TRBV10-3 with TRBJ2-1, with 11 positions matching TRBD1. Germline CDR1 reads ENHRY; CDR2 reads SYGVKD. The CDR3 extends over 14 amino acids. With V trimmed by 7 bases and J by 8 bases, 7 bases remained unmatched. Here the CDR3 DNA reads TGTGCCATCACAGGGGGACAGGGGGTCGATGAGCAGTTCTTC. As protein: CAITGGQGVDEQFF.

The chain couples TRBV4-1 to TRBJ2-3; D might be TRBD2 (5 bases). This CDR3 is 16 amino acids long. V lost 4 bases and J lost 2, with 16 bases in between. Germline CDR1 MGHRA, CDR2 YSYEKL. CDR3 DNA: TGCGCCAGCAGCCCCAAGATACGGGGAACCACAGATACGCAGTATTTT. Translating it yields CASSPKIRGTTDTQYF.

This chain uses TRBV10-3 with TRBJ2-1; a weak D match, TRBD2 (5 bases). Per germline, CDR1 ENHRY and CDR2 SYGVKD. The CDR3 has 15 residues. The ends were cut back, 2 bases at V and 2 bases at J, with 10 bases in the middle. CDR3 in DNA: TGTGCCATCAGTGAGGCGACCGGGGCCTACAATGAGCAGTTCTTC. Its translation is CAISEATGAYNEQFF.

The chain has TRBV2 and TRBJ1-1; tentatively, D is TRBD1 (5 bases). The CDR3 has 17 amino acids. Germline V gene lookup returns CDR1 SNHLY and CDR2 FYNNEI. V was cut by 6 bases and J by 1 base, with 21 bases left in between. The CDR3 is CASRPGRGYGRNTEAFF. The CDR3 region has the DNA TGTGCCAGCAGGCCCGGTCGGGGGTACGGGAGGAACACTGAAGCTTTCTTT.

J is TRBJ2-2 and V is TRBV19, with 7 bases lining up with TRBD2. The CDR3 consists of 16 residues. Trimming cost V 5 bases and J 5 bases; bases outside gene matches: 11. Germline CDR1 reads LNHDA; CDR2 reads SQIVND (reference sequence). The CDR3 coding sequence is TGTGCCAGTAGTCCCCGACTAGCAGAATGGACCGGGGAGCTGTTTTTT. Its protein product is CASSPRLAEWTGELFF.

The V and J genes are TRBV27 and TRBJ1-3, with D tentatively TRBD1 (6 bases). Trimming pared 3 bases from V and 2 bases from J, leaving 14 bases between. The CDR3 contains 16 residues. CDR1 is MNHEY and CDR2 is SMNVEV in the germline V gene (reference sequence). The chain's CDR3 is CASSFSGVGAGNTIYF. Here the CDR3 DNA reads TGTGCCAGCAGTTTCTCAGGGGTCGGGGCTGGAAACACCATATATTTT.

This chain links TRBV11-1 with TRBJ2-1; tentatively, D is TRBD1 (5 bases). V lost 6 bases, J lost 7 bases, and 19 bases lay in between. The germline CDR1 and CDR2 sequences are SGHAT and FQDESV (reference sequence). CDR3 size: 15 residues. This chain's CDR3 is CASRSDRPTWNEQFF. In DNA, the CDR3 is TGTGCCAGCAGATCCGACAGACCGACGTGGAATGAGCAGTTCTTC.